This TCR beta chain was captured by sequencing in a study of T cell responses to AZD1222 COVID-19 vaccine. On this clone itself: Antigen unknown.

Overall study findings and caveats: As reported, nearly half of all spike-specific TCRs target variant regions that are unmutated.

CDR1 and CDR2 from the germline V gene are SGHVS and FNYEAQ. The CDR3 has 12 amino acids. Trimming took 1 base from V and 5 from J, leaving 3 bases between them. Assay used: immunoSEQ multiplex PCR; TCRdb lists only in-frame clones, some missing. The sample includes tens of thousands of clones, roughly nine tenths seen only once; the top ten take 4.2%. This rearrangement joins TRBV7-6 to TRBJ2-1; D not certain. The starting material was peripheral blood, obtained on day 0 of AZD1222 vaccination. This sequence was found in an adult in good health. The CDR3 DNA sequence: TGTGCCAGCAGCTTAGGTAACAATGAGCAGTTCTTC. It yields the protein CASSLGNNEQFF.